This TCR beta chain was captured by sequencing in a study of shared clonotypes between healthy human individuals. The assay was immunoSEQ multiplex PCR, and TCRdb's table has in-frame clones only and misses some. The sample has over 1.4 million clones; roughly 96% are singletons. V lost 6 bases, J lost 3 bases, and 7 bases stayed unmatched. The CDR3 runs 15 residues. In germline, CDR1 is MNHEY, CDR2 SMNVEV (reference sequence). The clonotype was recovered from a man under 40 in good health. The sequencing input was naive CD4+ T cells sorted from blood. Subset reported: CD45RA+ positively selected. The rearrangement joins TRBV27 to TRBJ2-7, with 11 bases lining up with TRBD1. The CDR3 spells CASSRTGGGGYEQYF. The CDR3 coding sequence is TGTGCCAGCAGCCGGACAGGGGGCGGGGGCTACGAGCAGTACTTC.